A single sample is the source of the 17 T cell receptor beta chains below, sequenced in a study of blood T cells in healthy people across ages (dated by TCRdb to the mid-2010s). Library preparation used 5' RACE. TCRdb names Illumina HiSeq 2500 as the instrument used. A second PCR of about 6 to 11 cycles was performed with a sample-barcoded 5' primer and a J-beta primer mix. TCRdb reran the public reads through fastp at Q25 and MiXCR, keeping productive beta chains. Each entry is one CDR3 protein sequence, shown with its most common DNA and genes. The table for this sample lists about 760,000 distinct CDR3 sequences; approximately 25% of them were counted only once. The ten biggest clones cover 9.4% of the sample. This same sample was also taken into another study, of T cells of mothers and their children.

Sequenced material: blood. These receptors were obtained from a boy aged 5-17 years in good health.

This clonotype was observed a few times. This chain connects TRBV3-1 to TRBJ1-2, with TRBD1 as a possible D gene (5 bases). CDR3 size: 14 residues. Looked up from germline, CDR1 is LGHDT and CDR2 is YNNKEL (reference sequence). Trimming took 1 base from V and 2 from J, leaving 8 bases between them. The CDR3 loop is CASSQGTHNYGYTF. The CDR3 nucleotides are TGTGCCAGCAGCCAAGGGACACACAACTATGGCTACACCTTC.

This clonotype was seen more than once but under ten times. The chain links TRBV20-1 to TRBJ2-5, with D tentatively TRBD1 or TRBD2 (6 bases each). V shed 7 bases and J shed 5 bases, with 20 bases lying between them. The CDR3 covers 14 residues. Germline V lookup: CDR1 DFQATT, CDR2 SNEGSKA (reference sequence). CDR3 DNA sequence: TGCAGTGTCCCGAATAGCGGCACAGGGGAGACCCAGTACTTC. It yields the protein CSVPNSGTGETQYF.

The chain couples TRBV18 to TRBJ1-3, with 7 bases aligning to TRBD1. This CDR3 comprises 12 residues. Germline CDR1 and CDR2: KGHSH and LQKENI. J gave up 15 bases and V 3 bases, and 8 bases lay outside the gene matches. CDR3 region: CASSPGQDGRYF. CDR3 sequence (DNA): TGTGCCAGCTCACCTGGACAGGATGGGAGATATTTT.

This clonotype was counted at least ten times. CDR3 nucleotides: TGTGCCAGCAGTTTATTGTCGAAACCCTACGAGCAGTACTTC. It encodes CASSLLSKPYEQYF. The chain couples TRBV27 to TRBJ2-7, with D uncertain. Trimming removed 1 base at V and 2 bases at J, with 9 bases between. Germline CDR1 is MNHEY and CDR2 is SMNVEV (reference sequence). The CDR3 covers 14 residues.

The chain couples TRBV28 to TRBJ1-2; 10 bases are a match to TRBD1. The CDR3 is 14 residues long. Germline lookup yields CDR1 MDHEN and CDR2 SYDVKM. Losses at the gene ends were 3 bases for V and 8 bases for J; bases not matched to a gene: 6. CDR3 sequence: CASSFPGQGQGYTF. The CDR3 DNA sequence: TGTGCCAGCAGTTTCCCGGGACAGGGGCAAGGCTACACCTTC.

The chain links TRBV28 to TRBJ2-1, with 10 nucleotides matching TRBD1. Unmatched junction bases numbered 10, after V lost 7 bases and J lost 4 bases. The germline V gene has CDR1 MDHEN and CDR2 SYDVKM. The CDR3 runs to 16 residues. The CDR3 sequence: CASIAPPGQGYNEQFF. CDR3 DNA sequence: TGTGCCAGCATTGCTCCCCCGGGACAGGGGTACAATGAGCAGTTCTTC.

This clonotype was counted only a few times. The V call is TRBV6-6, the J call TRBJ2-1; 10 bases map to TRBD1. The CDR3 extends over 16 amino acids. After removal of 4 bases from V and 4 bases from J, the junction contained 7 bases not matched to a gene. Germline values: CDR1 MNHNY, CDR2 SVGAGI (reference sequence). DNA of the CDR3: TGTGCCAGCAGTTCCCATCCGGGACAGGGGTACAATGAGCAGTTCTTC. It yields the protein CASSSHPGQGYNEQFF.

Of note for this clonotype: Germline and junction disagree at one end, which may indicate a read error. The CDR3 DNA sequence: TGTGCCAGCACCATCGGGACTAGCGTTACAAATGAGCCGTTCTTC. It yields the protein CASTIGTSVTNEPFF. The V gene is TRBV28, the J gene TRBJ2-5; 10 bases align to TRBD2. This CDR3 spans 15 amino acids. Germline lookup yields CDR1 MDHEN and CDR2 SYDVKM.

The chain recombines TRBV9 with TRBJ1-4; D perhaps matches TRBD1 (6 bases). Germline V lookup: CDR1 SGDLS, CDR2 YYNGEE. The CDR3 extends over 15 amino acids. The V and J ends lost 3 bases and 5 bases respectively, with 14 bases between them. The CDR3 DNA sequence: TGTGCCAGCAGCGCCGGGGGGCCGACGAATGAAAAACTGTTTTTT. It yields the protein CASSAGGPTNEKLFF.

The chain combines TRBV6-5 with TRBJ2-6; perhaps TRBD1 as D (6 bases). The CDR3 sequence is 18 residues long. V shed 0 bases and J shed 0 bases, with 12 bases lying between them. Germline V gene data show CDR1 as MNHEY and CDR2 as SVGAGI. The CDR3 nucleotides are TGTGCCAGCAGTTACTCTGGGACAAAAGCCTCTGGGGCCAACGTCCTGACTTTC. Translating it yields CASSYSGTKASGANVLTF.

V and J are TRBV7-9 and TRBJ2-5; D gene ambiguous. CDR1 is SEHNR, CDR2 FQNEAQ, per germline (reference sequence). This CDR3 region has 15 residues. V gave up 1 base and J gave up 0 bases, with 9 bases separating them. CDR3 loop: CASSLVEGHQETQYF. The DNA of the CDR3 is TGTGCCAGCAGCTTAGTAGAAGGTCACCAAGAGACCCAGTACTTC.

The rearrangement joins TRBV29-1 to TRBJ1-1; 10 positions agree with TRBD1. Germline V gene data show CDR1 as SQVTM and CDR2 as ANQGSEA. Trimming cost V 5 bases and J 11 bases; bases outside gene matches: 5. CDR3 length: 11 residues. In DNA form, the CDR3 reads TGCAGCGTTCAGACAGGGGGCTCGGCTTTCTTT. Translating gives CSVQTGGSAFF.

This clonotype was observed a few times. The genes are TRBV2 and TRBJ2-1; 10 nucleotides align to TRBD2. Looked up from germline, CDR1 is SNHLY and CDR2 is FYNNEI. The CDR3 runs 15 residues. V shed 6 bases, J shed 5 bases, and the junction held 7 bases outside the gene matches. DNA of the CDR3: TGTGCCAGCAGCACCCTAGCGGGGGTAAACAATGAGCAGTTCTTC. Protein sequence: CASSTLAGVNNEQFF.

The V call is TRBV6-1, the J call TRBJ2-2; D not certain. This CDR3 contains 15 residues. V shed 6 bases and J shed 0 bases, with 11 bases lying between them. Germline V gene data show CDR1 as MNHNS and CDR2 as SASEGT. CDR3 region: CASSRPIANTGELFF. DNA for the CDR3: TGTGCCAGCAGCCGACCCATCGCGAACACCGGGGAGCTGTTTTTT.

CDR3 sequence reads: CSASGRAGETQYF. Here the CDR3 DNA reads TGCAGTGCTAGCGGGAGGGCCGGGGAGACCCAGTACTTC. The chain employs TRBV20-1 and TRBJ2-5, with 8 bases aligning to TRBD2. Germline CDR1 reads DFQATT; CDR2 reads SNEGSKA (reference sequence). The ends lost 3 bases at V and 5 bases at J; junction bases unmatched: 5. The CDR3 totals 13 residues.

The CDR3 loop reads CASSIPGWSYEQYF. The CDR3 bases are TGTGCCAGCAGTATCCCAGGATGGAGCTACGAGCAGTACTTC. The J gene is TRBJ2-7, the V gene TRBV7-9, with unresolved D. This CDR3 comprises 14 residues. V gave up 6 bases and J gave up 3 bases, with 15 bases separating them. Germline assignment: CDR1 SEHNR and CDR2 FQNEAQ (reference sequence).

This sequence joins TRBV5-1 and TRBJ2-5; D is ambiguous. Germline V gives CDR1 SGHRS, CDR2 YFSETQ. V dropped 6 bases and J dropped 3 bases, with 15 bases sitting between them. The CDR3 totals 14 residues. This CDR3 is CASNFGVLEETQYF. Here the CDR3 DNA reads TGCGCCAGCAACTTTGGGGTGCTAGAAGAGACCCAGTACTTC.